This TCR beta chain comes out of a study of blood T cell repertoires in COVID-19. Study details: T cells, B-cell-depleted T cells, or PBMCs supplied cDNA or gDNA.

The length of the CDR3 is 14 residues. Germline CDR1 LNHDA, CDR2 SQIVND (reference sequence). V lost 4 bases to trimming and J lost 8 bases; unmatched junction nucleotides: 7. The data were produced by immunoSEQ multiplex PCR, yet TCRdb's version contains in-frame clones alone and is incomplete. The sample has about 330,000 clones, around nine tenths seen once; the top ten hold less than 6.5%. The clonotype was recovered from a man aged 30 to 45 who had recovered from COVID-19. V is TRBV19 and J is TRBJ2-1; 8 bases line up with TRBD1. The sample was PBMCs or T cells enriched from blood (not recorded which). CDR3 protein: CASSTRQGLDEQFF. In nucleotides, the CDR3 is TGTGCCAGTAGTACCCGACAGGGGTTGGATGAGCAGTTCTTC.